Listed below are T cell receptor beta chains from one sample, sequenced in a study of CXCR3-negative and CXCR3-positive naive CD8 T cells. No DNA is given; TCRdb re-called the 5' RACE reads and lists each CDR3 protein once. The listing contains tens of thousands of distinct CDR3 sequences. The sequencing input was naive CXCR3+ CD8+ T cells from blood. These receptors were taken from a human donor in good health. Some clones in this sample may be carry-over from other donors' samples. Both conserved end residues are part of each CDR3. Each record gives: V gene, J gene, CDR3 protein.

TRBV4-1,TRBJ2-1,CASSPPPGPLYNEQFF
TRBV15,TRBJ2-4,CATSRVPFDTSYF
TRBV7-9,TRBJ1-2,CASSNDSLANYGYTF
TRBV5-1,TRBJ1-4,CASRGPYEKLFF
TRBV20-1,TRBJ1-1,CSARDQEGRDTEAFF
TRBV28,TRBJ2-2,CASRYHDRVHTGELFF
TRBV27,TRBJ2-3,CASSLSPPGLAGVKVTDTQYF
TRBV7-7,TRBJ2-7,CASSFRTGSSYEQYF
TRBV28,TRBJ2-5,CASSPSWDSRETQYF
TRBV6-2/TRBV6-3,TRBJ2-5,CASSWGLATAAQYF
TRBV15,TRBJ2-7,CATSRERDGYEQYF
TRBV19,TRBJ2-1,CASSIGGIDEQFF
TRBV7-9,TRBJ2-1,CASTSDGWDEQFF
TRBV20-1,TRBJ2-5,CSARDSESGLWIGETQYF
TRBV20-1,TRBJ1-1,CSASTGSDTEAFF
TRBV20-1,TRBJ1-1,CSARFRGSGLAEAFF
TRBV23-1,TRBJ1-1,CASGGRWQRFTEAFF
TRBV4-3,TRBJ2-7,CTSSQVAVSEQYF
TRBV28,TRBJ1-5,CASSPALGDQPQHF
TRBV6-1,TRBJ1-1,CASNPSGVEAFF
TRBV5-1,TRBJ2-5,CASSLGTEQETQYF
TRBV27,TRBJ2-1,CATIKWNEQFF
TRBV11-1,TRBJ2-5,CASSLHGEQETQYF
TRBV6-5,TRBJ1-6,CASSNGQGNSPLHF
TRBV29-1,TRBJ2-7,CSVVGGGAYEQYF
TRBV6-4,TRBJ2-1,CASSKSAGNEQFF
TRBV7-9,TRBJ2-7,CASSSRDRAYEQYF
TRBV6-2/TRBV6-3,TRBJ2-3,CASRPLAGGRDTKYF
TRBV29-1,TRBJ2-7,CSVGNDRVEGQYF
TRBV7-9,TRBJ2-3,CASRSPDPTDTQYF
TRBV5-1,TRBJ1-2,CASSLGIGYTF
TRBV9,TRBJ1-2,CASSGGSSGYTF
TRBV21-1,TRBJ1-2,CASSTRIRNGYTF
TRBV12-3/TRBV12-4,TRBJ2-2,CASSLGLTGELFF
TRBV28,TRBJ1-5,CASSLDGQHQHF
TRBV9,TRBJ2-3,CASSVEGGLHTDTQYF
TRBV3-1,TRBJ2-1,CASSQVGGTSGGRGYNEQFF
TRBV15,TRBJ2-3,CATSNRHTHPTPPDTQYF
TRBV7-6,TRBJ1-1,CASSRTINTEAFF
TRBV7-9,TRBJ2-2,CASHWVTGNTGELFF
TRBV12-3/TRBV12-4,TRBJ2-3,CASSLGDTQYF